These T cell receptor beta chains were read from a single sample in a study of CD8+ T cells in alopecia areata. Produced via immunoSEQ multiplex PCR; TCRdb's table is partial and in-frame only. The sample holds 170,000 or so clones; roughly 65% are singletons and the top ten take 0.75% to 0.95%. The sample here was CD4+ T cells sorted from blood, taken at week 4, from a patient treated with tofacitinib. These receptors came from a human donor with alopecia areata. CDR3s include the opening cysteine and the closing phenylalanine or tryptophan. Each record gives: CDR3 protein, CDR3 DNA, J gene, V gene, D gene. D genes are given only for firm matches.

CDR3 protein: CAWSAGGEQFF
CDR3 DNA: TGTGCCTGGAGTGCGGGCGGGGAGCAGTTCTTC
J gene: TRBJ2-1
V gene: TRBV30
D gene: .

CDR3 protein: CASSRFRPNTGELFF
CDR3 DNA: TGTGCCAGCTCAAGGTTCCGGCCGAACACCGGGGAGCTGTTTTTT
J gene: TRBJ2-2
V gene: TRBV18
D gene: .

CDR3 protein: CASSVQGLDYEQYF
CDR3 DNA: TGTGCCAGCAGTGTGCAGGGTTTAGACTACGAGCAGTACTTC
J gene: TRBJ2-7
V gene: TRBV2
D gene: .

CDR3 protein: CASSSVSEGTEAFF
CDR3 DNA: TGTGCCAGCAGTTCAGTTAGCGAAGGCACTGAAGCTTTCTTT
J gene: TRBJ1-1
V gene: TRBV9
D gene: .

CDR3 protein: CSVLTANYGYTF
CDR3 DNA: TGCAGCGTGCTTACAGCGAACTATGGCTACACCTTC
J gene: TRBJ1-2
V gene: TRBV29-1
D gene: .

CDR3 protein: CASRWAGAPYGYTF
CDR3 DNA: TGTGCCAGCCGCTGGGCGGGGGCCCCTTATGGCTACACCTTC
J gene: TRBJ1-2
V gene: TRBV7-2
D gene: .

CDR3 protein: CSVVAGVWSGANVLTF
CDR3 DNA: TGCAGCGTTGTTGCAGGAGTGTGGTCTGGGGCCAACGTCCTGACTTTC
J gene: TRBJ2-6
V gene: TRBV29-1
D gene: .

CDR3 protein: CASSLFSGVETQYF
CDR3 DNA: TGTGCCAGCAGCTTGTTCAGCGGGGTGGAGACCCAGTACTTC
J gene: TRBJ2-5
V gene: TRBV5-5
D gene: TRBD2

CDR3 protein: CACNDRANQPQHF
CDR3 DNA: TGTGCCTGCAACGACAGGGCTAATCAGCCCCAGCATTTT
J gene: TRBJ1-5
V gene: TRBV30
D gene: TRBD1

CDR3 protein: CASSSYSGPTPTQYF
CDR3 DNA: TGCGCCAGCAGCTCCTATAGCGGGCCCACTCCTACGCAGTATTTT
J gene: TRBJ2-3
V gene: TRBV5-1
D gene: TRBD2

CDR3 protein: CAWSVWGQGRQPQHF
CDR3 DNA: TGTGCCTGGAGTGTATGGGGCCAAGGCCGCCAGCCCCAGCATTTT
J gene: TRBJ1-5
V gene: TRBV30
D gene: .

CDR3 protein: CASGPSRRRETQYF
CDR3 DNA: TGTGCCAGCGGTCCTAGCCGCCGTCGAGAGACCCAGTACTTC
J gene: TRBJ2-5
V gene: TRBV27
D gene: .

CDR3 protein: CASSSHSKNIQYF
CDR3 DNA: TGTGCCAGCAGCTCCCATAGCAAAAACATTCAGTACTTC
J gene: TRBJ2-4
V gene: TRBV9
D gene: .

CDR3 protein: CSVRDRGRNQPQHF
CDR3 DNA: TGCAGCGTTCGGGACAGGGGGCGTAATCAGCCCCAGCATTTT
J gene: TRBJ1-5
V gene: TRBV29-1
D gene: TRBD1

CDR3 protein: CAISSGDRVLNTEAFF
CDR3 DNA: TGTGCCATCAGTTCCGGGGACAGGGTTTTGAACACTGAAGCTTTCTTT
J gene: TRBJ1-1
V gene: TRBV10-3
D gene: TRBD1